This TCR beta chain is from a study of T cell responses to AZD1222 COVID-19 vaccine. The wider study: Analyses pooled second doses at about 4 or about 12 weeks. Study-wide results and caveats: Among the donors, most were white British and more were female, and clonal diversity was possibly underestimated.

This table comes from immunoSEQ multiplex PCR, and its TCRdb copy is limited to in-frame clones, with some not included. This sample yields some 100,000 clones, of which about 86% are seen a single time; about 3% belongs to the top ten. Germline V CDR1 and CDR2: MDHEN, SYDVKM. The CDR3 totals 14 residues. V shed 3 bases, J shed 8 bases, and the junction held 6 bases outside the gene matches. Details on this clone: The antigen is undetermined.

The sequencing here drew on peripheral blood, taken on day 0 of AZD1222 vaccination. This receptor was identified in an adult in good health. The chain has TRBV28 and TRBJ2-4; 8 bases match TRBD2. The CDR3: CASSFGPGGDIQYF. In nucleotides, the CDR3 is TGTGCCAGCAGTTTTGGCCCGGGGGGGGACATTCAGTACTTC. Variable domain in full (rest from reference TRBV28 and TRBJ2-4): DVKVTQSSRYLVKRTGEKVFLECVQDMDHENMFWYRQDPGLGLRLIYFSYDVKMKEKGDIPEGYSVSREKKERFSLILESASTNQTSMYLCASSFGPGGDIQYFGAGTRLSVL.